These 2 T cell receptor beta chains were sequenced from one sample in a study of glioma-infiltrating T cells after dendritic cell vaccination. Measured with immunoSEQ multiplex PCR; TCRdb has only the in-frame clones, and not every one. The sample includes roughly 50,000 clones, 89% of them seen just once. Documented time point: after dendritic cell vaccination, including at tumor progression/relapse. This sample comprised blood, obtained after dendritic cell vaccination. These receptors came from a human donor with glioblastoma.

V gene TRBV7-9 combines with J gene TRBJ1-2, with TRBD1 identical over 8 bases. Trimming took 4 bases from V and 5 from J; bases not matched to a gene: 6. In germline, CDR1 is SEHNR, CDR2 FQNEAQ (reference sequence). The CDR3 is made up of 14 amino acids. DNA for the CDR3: TGTGCCAGCAGCTCCGGTACAGGGGGTTATGGCTACACCTTC. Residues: CASSSGTGGYGYTF. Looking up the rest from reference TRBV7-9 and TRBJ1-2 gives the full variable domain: DTGVSQNPRHKITKRGQNVTFRCDPISEHNRLYWYRQTLGQGPEFLTYFQNEAQLEKSRLLSDRFSAERPKGSFSTLEIQRTEQGDSAMYLCASSSGTGGYGYTFGSGTRLTVV.

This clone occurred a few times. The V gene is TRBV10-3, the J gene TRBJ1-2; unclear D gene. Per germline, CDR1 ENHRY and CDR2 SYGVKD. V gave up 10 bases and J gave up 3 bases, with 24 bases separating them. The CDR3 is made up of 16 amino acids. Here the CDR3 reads CATRRQEGGGDYGYTF. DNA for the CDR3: TGTGCCACCCGCCGTCAAGAGGGAGGCGGCGACTATGGCTACACCTTC.